This T cell receptor (beta chain) was identified in a study of patients and donors after allogeneic stem cell transplantation. The CDR3 runs 15 residues. Germline CDR1 MDHEN, CDR2 SYDVKM. The germline V and J ends were trimmed by 4 bases and 4 bases, with 13 bases remaining between them. TCRdb used MiXCR to reprocess the RT-PCR reads, holding one entry per CDR3 protein. This table holds about a million distinct CDR3 sequences, approximately 18% found once. The chain is built from TRBV28 and TRBJ2-2, with no clear D. Sequenced sample: blood, either unsorted or a sorted T cell fraction (not recorded which). This TCR was sampled from a human donor who was either an allogeneic HSCT recipient or a stem cell or donor lymphocyte infusion donor (not recorded which). It is not recorded whose cells these are; they may come from a transplant donor. CDR3 sequence reads: CASSWAYRPTGELFF. The CDR3 region has the DNA TGTGCCAGCAGTTGGGCATACCGACCCACCGGGGAGCTGTTTTTT. Together with reference TRBV28 and TRBJ2-2, the CDR3 gives the full variable domain: DVKVTQSSRYLVKRTGEKVFLECVQDMDHENMFWYRQDPGLGLRLIYFSYDVKMKEKGDIPEGYSVSREKKERFSLILESASTNQTSMYLCASSWAYRPTGELFFGEGSRLTVL.